The TCR beta chain under discussion was sequenced for a study of T cells in Graves' hyperthyroidism and ophthalmopathy. Whole-study findings and limits: Researchers report that a 13 V-J model separated ophthalmopathy from stable hyperthyroidism.

Using RNA transcripts as the source, TCR beta CDR3 regions were amplified. TCR CDR3 underwent first-round RT-PCR with the HTBI primer set. TCRdb used MiXCR to reprocess the multiplex PCR reads, holding one entry per CDR3 protein. The data show about 740,000 distinct CDR3 sequences, with roughly 15% seen just once and more than 8.5% held by the top ten. Stable Graves' hyperthyroidism meant no ophthalmopathy progression within 18 months. Diagnosing involved the use of clinical symptoms, serum thyroxine and TRAb, thyroid ultrasound and orbital computed tomography. A remark on this clonotype: Its antigen is not known.

This TCR came from a woman aged 18-29 years with Graves' hyperthyroidism. Sequenced input: blood.

CDR3 amino acids: CASSSRVLSNYGYTF. CDR3 coding DNA: TGTGCCAGCAGTTCCCGGGTGTTATCTAACTATGGCTACACCTTC. V usage is TRBV12-3 or TRBV12-4 and J usage is TRBJ1-2; D is ambiguous. V was shortened by 4 bases and J by 0 bases, with 12 bases between the two germline ends. The CDR3 extends over 15 amino acids.